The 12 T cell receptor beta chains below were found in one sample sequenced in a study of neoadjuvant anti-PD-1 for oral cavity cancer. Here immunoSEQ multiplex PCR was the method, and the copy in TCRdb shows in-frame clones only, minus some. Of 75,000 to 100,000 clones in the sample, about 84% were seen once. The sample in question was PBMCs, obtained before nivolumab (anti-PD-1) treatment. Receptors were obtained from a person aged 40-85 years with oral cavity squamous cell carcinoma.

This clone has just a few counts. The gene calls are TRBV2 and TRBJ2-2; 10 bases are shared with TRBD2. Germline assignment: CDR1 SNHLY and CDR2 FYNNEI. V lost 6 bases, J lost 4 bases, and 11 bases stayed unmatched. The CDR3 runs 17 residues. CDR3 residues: CASRLIDSGRPTGELFF. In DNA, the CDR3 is TGTGCCAGCAGGCTAATTGATAGCGGGAGGCCCACCGGGGAGCTGTTTTTT.

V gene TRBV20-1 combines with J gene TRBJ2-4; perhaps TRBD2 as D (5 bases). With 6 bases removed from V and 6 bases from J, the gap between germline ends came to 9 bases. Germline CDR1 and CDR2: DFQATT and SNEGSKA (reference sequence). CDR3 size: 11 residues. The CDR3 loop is CSATDLNIQYF. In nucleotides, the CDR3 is TGCAGTGCCACGGACTTAAACATTCAGTACTTC.

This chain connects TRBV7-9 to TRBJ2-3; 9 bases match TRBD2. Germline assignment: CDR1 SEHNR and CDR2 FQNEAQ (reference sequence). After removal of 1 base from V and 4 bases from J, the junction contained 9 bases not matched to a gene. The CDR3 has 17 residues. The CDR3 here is CASSLGSSGSLADTQYF. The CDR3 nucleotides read TGTGCCAGCAGCTTAGGAAGTAGCGGGAGCCTGGCAGATACGCAGTATTTT.

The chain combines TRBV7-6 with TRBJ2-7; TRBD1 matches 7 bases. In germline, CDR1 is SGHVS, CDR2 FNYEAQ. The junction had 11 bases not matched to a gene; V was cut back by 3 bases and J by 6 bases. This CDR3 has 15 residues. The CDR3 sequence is CASSFMGQTPSEQYF. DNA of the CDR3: TGTGCCAGCAGCTTTATGGGACAGACTCCGAGCGAGCAGTACTTC.

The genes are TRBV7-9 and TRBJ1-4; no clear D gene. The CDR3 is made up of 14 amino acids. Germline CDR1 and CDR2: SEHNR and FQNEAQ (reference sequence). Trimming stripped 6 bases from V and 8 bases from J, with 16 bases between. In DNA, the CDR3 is TGTGCCAGCAGTCTGGACGGTTGGGAGGAAAAACTGTTTTTT. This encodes CASSLDGWEEKLFF.

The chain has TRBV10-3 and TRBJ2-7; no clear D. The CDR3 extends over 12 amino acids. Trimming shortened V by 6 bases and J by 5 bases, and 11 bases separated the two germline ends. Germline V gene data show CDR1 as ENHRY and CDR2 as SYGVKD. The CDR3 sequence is CAISQGYDEQYF. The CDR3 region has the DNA TGTGCCATCAGCCAAGGATACGACGAGCAGTACTTC.

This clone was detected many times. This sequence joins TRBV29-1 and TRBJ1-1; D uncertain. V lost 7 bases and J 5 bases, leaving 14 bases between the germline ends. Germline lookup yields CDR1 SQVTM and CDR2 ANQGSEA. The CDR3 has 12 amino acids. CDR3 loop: CSALDPGTEAFF. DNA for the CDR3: TGCAGCGCTTTGGATCCGGGGACTGAAGCTTTCTTT.

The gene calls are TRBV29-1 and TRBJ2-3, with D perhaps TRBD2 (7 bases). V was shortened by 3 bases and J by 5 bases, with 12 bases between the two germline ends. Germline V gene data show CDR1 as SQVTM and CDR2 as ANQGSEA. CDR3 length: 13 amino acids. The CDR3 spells CSVDRGAKDTQYF. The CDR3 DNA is TGCAGCGTTGATCGGGGGGCGAAAGATACGCAGTATTTT.

CDR3 in amino acids: CSAILWTGNTIYF. The CDR3 coding sequence is TGCAGCGCCATCCTATGGACTGGAAACACCATATATTTT. The chain couples TRBV29-1 to TRBJ1-3; D is unclear. From germline, CDR1 is SQVTM and CDR2 ANQGSEA. The CDR3 spans 13 residues. Trimming shortened V by 7 bases and J by 2 bases, and 12 bases separated the two germline ends.

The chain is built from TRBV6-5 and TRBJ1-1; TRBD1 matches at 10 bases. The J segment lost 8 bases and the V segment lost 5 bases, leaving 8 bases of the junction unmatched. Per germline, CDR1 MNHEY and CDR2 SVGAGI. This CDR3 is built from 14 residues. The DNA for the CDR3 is TGTGCCAGCAGTGCCTCAGGGACAGGGGCGGAAGCTTTCTTT. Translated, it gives CASSASGTGAEAFF.

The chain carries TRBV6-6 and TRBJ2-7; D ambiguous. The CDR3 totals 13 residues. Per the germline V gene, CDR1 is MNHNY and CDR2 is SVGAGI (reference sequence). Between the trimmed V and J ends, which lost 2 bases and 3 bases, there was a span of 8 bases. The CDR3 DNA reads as TGTGCCAGCAGTTACCCCTCTTACTACGAGCAGTACTTC. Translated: CASSYPSYYEQYF.

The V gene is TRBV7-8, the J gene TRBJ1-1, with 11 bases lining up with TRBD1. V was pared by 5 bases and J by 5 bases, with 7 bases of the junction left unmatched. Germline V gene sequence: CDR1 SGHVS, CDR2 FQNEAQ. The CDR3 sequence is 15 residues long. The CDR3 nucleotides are TGTGCCAGCAGCCGAAGTGGGGACAGGGGGACTGAAGCTTTCTTT. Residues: CASSRSGDRGTEAFF.